The 25 T cell receptor beta chains listed next were all sequenced from one sample in a study of cytomegalovirus exposure and HLA in healthy donors. A multiplex PCR was run with 60 Vbeta primers and 13 Jbeta primers. Libraries were prepared by immunoSEQ multiplex PCR; TCRdb keeps only in-frame clonotypes and omits some of them. The sample consists of some 120,000 clones, 73% of them appearing once. The sample was PBMCs. These receptors were collected from a man in his sixties in good health and CMV-seropositive.

The V and J genes are TRBV6-1 and TRBJ2-3, with 7 bases aligning to TRBD2. The CDR3 has 14 amino acids. V was pared by 5 bases and J by 4 bases, with 6 bases of the junction left unmatched. Germline V gives CDR1 MNHNS, CDR2 SASEGT. The CDR3 sequence: CASSRGAGADTQYF. The CDR3 nucleotides are TGTGCCAGCAGTCGCGGGGCGGGGGCAGATACGCAGTATTTT.

This clone showed up just once. The rearrangement joins TRBV5-1 to TRBJ2-1, with D maybe TRBD1 (6 bases). This CDR3 is 13 amino acids long. The ends were cut back, 2 bases at V and 8 bases at J, with 11 bases in the middle. Germline V gene lookup returns CDR1 SGHRS and CDR2 YFSETQ. DNA for the CDR3: TGCGCCAGCAGCTTCGGACAGATCGATGAGCAGTTCTTC. It translates to CASSFGQIDEQFF.

The chain employs TRBV5-1 and TRBJ2-2; TRBD2 matches at 9 bases. The CDR3 contains 15 residues. With V trimmed by 6 bases and J by 8 bases, 11 bases remained unmatched. Per the germline V gene, CDR1 is SGHRS and CDR2 is YFSETQ. As DNA, the CDR3 is TGCGCCAGCACCGAGACCGGGACTAGCAAGGGGGAGCTGTTTTTT. This gives the protein CASTETGTSKGELFF.

The chain joins TRBV7-6 to TRBJ1-3; 8 nucleotides agree with TRBD1. Germline loops: CDR1 SGHVS, CDR2 FNYEAQ. The CDR3 spans 14 residues. The V gene end was trimmed by 5 bases and the J gene end by 3 bases; junction bases not matched to a gene: 3. CDR3 protein: CASSLDRGGNTIYF. The CDR3 nucleotides read TGTGCCAGCAGCCTAGACAGGGGTGGAAACACCATATATTTT.

The rearrangement links TRBV5-1 to TRBJ2-1; TRBD1 agrees at 9 bases. CDR3 length: 15 amino acids. The ends lost 6 bases at V and 5 bases at J; junction bases unmatched: 9. CDR1 is SGHRS and CDR2 is YFSETQ in the germline V gene. CDR3 residues: CASIFGTGNNNEQFF. CDR3 in DNA: TGCGCCAGCATCTTCGGGACAGGGAATAACAATGAGCAGTTCTTC.

V is TRBV28 and J is TRBJ2-5; D perhaps matches TRBD1 (5 bases). Germline assignment: CDR1 MDHEN and CDR2 SYDVKM. Trimming took 3 bases from V and 0 from J, leaving 8 bases between them. This CDR3 is built from 14 residues. In DNA, the CDR3 is TGTGCCAGCAGTTTCGCAGGGTACCAAGAGACCCAGTACTTC. As protein: CASSFAGYQETQYF.

V and J are TRBV5-1 and TRBJ2-7, with TRBD2 matching over 7 bases. This CDR3 has 16 amino acids. Germline loops: CDR1 SGHRS, CDR2 YFSETQ. After removal of 4 bases from V and 3 bases from J, the junction contained 13 bases not matched to a gene. CDR3 in amino acids: CASSPVGGAGNYEQYF. The CDR3 region has the DNA TGCGCCAGCAGCCCCGTTGGGGGAGCGGGGAACTACGAGCAGTACTTC.

The table lists this clone with a few counts. The CDR3 sequence: CASSSQVDTEAFF. Written as DNA, the CDR3 is TGTGCCAGCAGCTCCCAGGTGGACACTGAAGCTTTCTTT. J is TRBJ1-1 and V is TRBV7-3; the D is unclear. The V end was cut by 4 bases, the J end by 3 bases, with 9 bases between. Germline V lookup: CDR1 SGHTA, CDR2 FQGTGA. This CDR3 contains 13 residues.

V usage is TRBV10-3 and J usage is TRBJ2-1; D perhaps matches TRBD2 (5 bases). The CDR3 is made up of 14 amino acids. The germline V gene encodes CDR1 ENHRY and CDR2 SYGVKD. V gave up 3 bases and J gave up 0 bases, with 6 bases separating them. The CDR3 DNA is TGTGCCATCAGTGAAAGCGGCTCCTACAATGAGCAGTTCTTC. The encoded protein is CAISESGSYNEQFF.

The chain recombines TRBV28 with TRBJ2-5; no reliable D call. V was shortened by 0 bases and J by 1 base, with 6 bases between the two germline ends. The CDR3 is made up of 14 amino acids. Germline lookup yields CDR1 MDHEN and CDR2 SYDVKM. In DNA, the CDR3 is TGTGCCAGCAGTTTATGGACAACCCAAGAGACCCAGTACTTC. It translates to CASSLWTTQETQYF. The full variable domain, in which reference TRBV28 and TRBJ2-5 provide the parts outside the CDR3, is DVKVTQSSRYLVKRTGEKVFLECVQDMDHENMFWYRQDPGLGLRLIYFSYDVKMKEKGDIPEGYSVSREKKERFSLILESASTNQTSMYLCASSLWTTQETQYFGPGTRLLVL.

This clone came up once. This chain joins TRBV2 and TRBJ2-2; 12 bases fit TRBD2. V shed 6 bases and J 4 bases; nucleotides not matched to a gene: 6. The CDR3 extends over 16 amino acids. Germline CDR1 SNHLY, CDR2 FYNNEI. CDR3 residues: CASRLLAGGTTGELFF. In DNA, the CDR3 is TGTGCCAGCAGGCTACTAGCGGGGGGCACCACCGGGGAGCTGTTTTTT.

This sequence joins TRBV6-1 and TRBJ1-1; unclear D gene. The CDR3 has 13 amino acids. Trimming removed 6 bases from V and 1 base from J, with 9 bases in between. CDR1 and CDR2 (germline): MNHNS, SASEGT. The CDR3 DNA is TGTGCCAGCAGGATAACTGAGAACACTGAAGCTTTCTTT. This codes for CASRITENTEAFF.

This clone was observed a handful of times. The rearrangement uses TRBV21-1 and TRBJ1-5; no check of the table's D call, TRBD1, against the DNA was made. TRBV21-1 is classified as a pseudogene. This CDR3 comprises 17 residues. This CDR3 is CASSIQKIQGSNQPQHF. The DNA of the CDR3 is TGTGCCAGCAGCATTCAAAAAATACAGGGAAGCAATCAGCCCCAGCATTTT.

This clone has a single count. The rearrangement links TRBV21-1 to TRBJ1-4; the table gives TRBD1 as D, unverified against the DNA. TRBV21-1 is a pseudogene. The CDR3 is 15 residues long. The CDR3 DNA sequence: TGTGCCACCTCTCAAACTGCAGGGATTAATGAAAAACTGTTTTTT. This translates into CATSQTAGINEKLFF.

This clone was detected only a few times. The rearrangement links TRBV9 to TRBJ1-5; no clear D gene. V shed 4 bases and J shed 0 bases, with 11 bases lying between them. The germline gives CDR1 SGDLS, CDR2 YYNGEE. CDR3 length equals 15 residues. CDR3 amino acids: CASSLTPYSNQPQHF. Written as DNA, the CDR3 is TGTGCCAGCAGCCTGACACCTTATAGCAATCAGCCCCAGCATTTT.

J is TRBJ1-6 and V is TRBV4-2, with 7 bases that match TRBD1. J was trimmed by 0 bases and V by 1 base; bases with no gene match: 6. This CDR3 has 18 amino acids. Germline V gene sequence: CDR1 LGHNA, CDR2 YNFKEQ. Here the CDR3 reads CASSQVQGSSSYNSPLHF. The CDR3 bases are TGTGCCAGCAGCCAAGTACAGGGGTCCAGCTCCTATAATTCACCCCTCCACTTT.

This clone was counted a few times. The J gene is TRBJ1-5, the V gene TRBV15; 10 positions match TRBD1. Germline V gene lookup returns CDR1 LNHNV and CDR2 YYDKDF (reference sequence). Germline trimming cut 9 bases from V and 3 bases from J; bases unmatched to any gene: 11. This CDR3 is built from 16 residues. In nucleotides, the CDR3 is TGTGCCACTCAAGATTATGGGACAGGGGTCAATCAGCCCCAGCATTTT. Its protein product is CATQDYGTGVNQPQHF.

This clone showed up just a few times. The CDR3 loop reads CASSPGLSSSGNTIYF. The CDR3 region has the DNA TGTGCCAGCAGCCCGGGACTGTCGAGCTCTGGAAACACCATATATTTT. The chain employs TRBV13 and TRBJ1-3, with a weak D call TRBD1 (5 bases). Deletions cut 5 bases from V and 0 bases from J, with 14 bases between. Per germline, CDR1 PRHDT and CDR2 FYEKMQ (reference sequence). The CDR3 covers 16 residues.

This chain connects TRBV7-8 to TRBJ2-7; 11 nucleotides align to TRBD1. V gave up 7 bases and J gave up 6 bases; unmatched junction bases: 5. The CDR3 length is 13 residues. Germline V CDR1 and CDR2: SGHVS, FQNEAQ. The CDR3 region has the DNA TGTGCCAGCATCGGACAGGGGGCGGGCGAGCAGTACTTC. This gives the protein CASIGQGAGEQYF.

The rearrangement links TRBV28 to TRBJ2-3, with D tentatively TRBD1 (6 bases). CDR1 and CDR2 from the germline V gene are MDHEN and SYDVKM. This CDR3 is built from 15 residues. V was shortened by 2 bases and J by 1 base, with 10 bases between the two germline ends. CDR3 coding DNA: TGTGCCAGCAGTTTAAGGAAGGGGGGCACAGATACGCAGTATTTT. It encodes CASSLRKGGTDTQYF.

The chain carries TRBV5-1 and TRBJ2-7, with 9 positions matching TRBD2. J lost 5 bases, V lost 0 bases, and 12 bases had no gene match. The V gene's germline CDR1 is SGHRS and CDR2 YFSETQ. CDR3 size: 17 residues. The chain's CDR3 is CASSLALSGGLQDEQYF. CDR3 bases: TGCGCCAGCAGCTTGGCCCTCAGCGGGGGGCTCCAGGACGAGCAGTACTTC.

V gene TRBV27 combines with J gene TRBJ2-5; TRBD1 might be the D (5 bases). The CDR3 has 18 residues. Germline V gene sequence: CDR1 MNHEY, CDR2 SMNVEV (reference sequence). V lost 0 bases and J 5 bases, leaving 22 bases between the germline ends. CDR3 residues: CASSLSPFSVGAGETQYF. The DNA of the CDR3 is TGTGCCAGCAGTTTATCGCCATTTTCAGTTGGGGCCGGGGAGACCCAGTACTTC.

The gene calls are TRBV25-1 and TRBJ2-7, with D perhaps matching TRBD1 (6 bases). CDR3 size: 14 residues. Germline CDR1 is MGHDK and CDR2 is SYGVNS. V lost 4 bases and J 1 base, leaving 11 bases between the germline ends. CDR3 region: CASSGKQGSYEQYF. The CDR3 DNA reads as TGTGCCAGCAGTGGTAAACAGGGATCCTACGAGCAGTACTTC.

The chain links TRBV10-1 to TRBJ2-1; 12 nucleotides line up with TRBD2. The germline gives CDR1 WNHNN, CDR2 SYGVQD (reference sequence). The ends lost 6 bases at V and 7 bases at J; junction bases unmatched: 4. The CDR3 sequence is 14 residues long. The CDR3 DNA follows: TGCGCCAGCAGGCCGACTAGCGGGGGTAATGAGCAGTTCTTC. Residues: CASRPTSGGNEQFF.

The chain links TRBV28 to TRBJ2-7; 9 positions agree with TRBD1. The CDR3 length is 16 residues. CDR1 MDHEN and CDR2 SYDVKM come from the germline V gene. V lost 2 bases and J lost 3; bases outside the gene matches: 8. CDR3 protein: CASSLPGTGSLYEQYF. The CDR3 nucleotides read TGTGCCAGCAGTTTACCCGGGACAGGGAGCCTCTACGAGCAGTACTTC.